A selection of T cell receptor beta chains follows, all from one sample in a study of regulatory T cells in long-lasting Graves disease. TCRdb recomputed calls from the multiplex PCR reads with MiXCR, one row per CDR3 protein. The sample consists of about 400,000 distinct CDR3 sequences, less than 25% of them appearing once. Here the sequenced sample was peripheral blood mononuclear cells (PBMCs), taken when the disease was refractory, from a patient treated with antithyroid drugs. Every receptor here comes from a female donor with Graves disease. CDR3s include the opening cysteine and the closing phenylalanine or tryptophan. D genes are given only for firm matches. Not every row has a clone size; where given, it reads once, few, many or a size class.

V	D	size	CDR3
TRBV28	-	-	CASSPLVSSHSGELFF
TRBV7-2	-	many	CASSLRLLAEEHEQYF
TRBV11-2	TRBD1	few	CASSRSQGANEQFF
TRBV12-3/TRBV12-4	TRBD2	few	CASSLSGAETQYF
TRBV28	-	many	CASSLLKELNQPQHF
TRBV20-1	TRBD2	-	CSAGRTSGRYEQYF
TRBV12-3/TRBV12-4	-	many	CASSRTEAYEQYF
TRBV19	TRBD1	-	CATSNPGGGQPQHF
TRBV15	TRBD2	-	CATSGPASGGNNEQFF
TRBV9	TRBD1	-	CASSATGGEQYF
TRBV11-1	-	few	CASSLTQLKTYEQYF
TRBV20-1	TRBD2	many	CSAFSGTTYEQYF
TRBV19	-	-	CASSITSAETQYF
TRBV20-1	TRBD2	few	CSARDGRTSGSSYEQYF
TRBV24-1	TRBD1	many	CATSAPGQNEQYF
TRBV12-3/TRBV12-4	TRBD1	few	CASGPPGQGSQPQHF
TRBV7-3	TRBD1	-	CASSPTGGPDVYGYTF
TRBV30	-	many	CAWSRGGDTEAFF